This T cell receptor beta chain was profiled in a study of cytomegalovirus exposure and HLA in healthy donors. Study details: There were 70 million to 95 million unique TCRs (from HLA-typed donors) in an early data release. The study's findings and limits: The study assumed roughly uniform donor sequencing depth for presence/absence analyses. According to an earlier analysis, most TCR beta V segments yielded productive rearrangements about 90% or about 30% of the time.

As regards this clone: Antigen unknown.

Donors consisted of healthy bone marrow donors. The PCR ran on 60 Vbeta and 13 Jbeta primers. Profiling relied on immunoSEQ multiplex PCR, and the TCRdb table lists in-frame clones only, not all of them. Of around 130,000 clones listed, over 60% are singletons. CDR3 length equals 16 residues. With 4 bases removed from V and 0 bases from J, the gap between germline ends came to 12 bases. The germline V gene encodes CDR1 MDHEN and CDR2 SYDVKM. The rearrangement links TRBV28 to TRBJ1-4; D is unresolved. The origin of this receptor is a woman in her sixties or seventies in good health and CMV-seronegative. Source material: PBMCs. CDR3 sequence reads: CASSSPRGATNEKLFF. Written as DNA, the CDR3 is TGTGCCAGCAGTTCCCCCCGGGGTGCAACTAATGAAAAACTGTTTTTT.